This T cell receptor beta chain was identified during a study of T cell repertoires and HLA-DP antigens. Remarks on this clone: Its antigen remains unknown.

The assay was immunoSEQ multiplex PCR, and TCRdb's table has in-frame clones only and misses some. Seen here are fewer than 95,000 clones, approximately 86% observed once, and the top ten hold roughly 1.5%. The sequencing input was CD4+ T cells from PBMCs. This receptor was identified in a man aged 50-59 years in good health and CMV-seronegative.

The CDR3 region is CASSVNEGTEAFF. The DNA of the CDR3 is TGTGCCAGCAGCGTCAACGAGGGCACTGAAGCTTTCTTT. The rearrangement links TRBV9 to TRBJ1-1; D not certain. In germline, CDR1 is SGDLS, CDR2 YYNGEE. Trimming stripped 2 bases from V and 4 bases from J, with 9 bases between. The CDR3 covers 13 residues.